These 5 T cell receptor beta chains were all obtained from the same sample, sequenced in a study of T cells in tumors after PD-1 blockade. Clones were read by immunoSEQ multiplex PCR, and TCRdb kept only the in-frame ones, dropping some. The table lists 61,000 or so clones, about 82% of them singletons. Sequences were derived from PBMCs, sampled before anti-PD-1 treatment. Receptor source: a human donor with basal cell carcinoma.

The genes are TRBV30 and TRBJ2-1; 10 bases are shared with TRBD2. V was pared by 0 bases and J by 6 bases, with 5 bases of the junction left unmatched. The CDR3 contains 15 residues. Germline V gene data show CDR1 as GTSNPN and CDR2 as SVGIG (reference sequence). The chain's CDR3 is CAWSVSGGVVNEQFF. The CDR3 coding sequence is TGTGCCTGGAGTGTGAGCGGGGGGGTAGTCAATGAGCAGTTCTTC.

As DNA, the CDR3 is TGTGCCAGCAGCCCCCACCGAGGGAATTCACCCCTCCACTTT. Protein: CASSPHRGNSPLHF. This rearrangement joins TRBV9 to TRBJ1-6, with unresolved D. The CDR3 is made up of 14 amino acids. The V end was cut by 4 bases, the J end by 7 bases, with 12 bases between. CDR1 and CDR2 from the germline V gene are SGDLS and YYNGEE.

The V call is TRBV15, the J call TRBJ1-3, with a weak D call TRBD1 (5 bases). CDR1 is LNHNV, CDR2 YYDKDF, per germline (reference sequence). Between the trimmed V and J ends, which lost 0 bases and 4 bases, there was a span of 10 bases. The CDR3 runs to 15 residues. CDR3 nucleotide sequence: TGTGCCACCAGCAGAGATCAGGGTTACGGAAACACCATATATTTT. It is translated as CATSRDQGYGNTIYF. The entire variable domain, with the rest obtained from reference TRBV15 and TRBJ1-3, is as follows: DAMVIQNPRYQVTQFGKPVTLSCSQTLNHNVMYWYQQKSSQAPKLLFHYYDKDFNNEADTPDNFQSRRPNTSFCFLDIRSPGLGDTAMYLCATSRDQGYGNTIYFGEGSWLTVV.

The rearrangement uses TRBV5-1 and TRBJ2-2; possible D gene TRBD2, 6 bases. Germline V gene lookup returns CDR1 SGHRS and CDR2 YFSETQ. The CDR3 is 16 residues long. V was trimmed by 3 bases and J by 5 bases, leaving 17 bases between them. CDR3 residues: CASSSNSGVRTGELFF. CDR3 nucleotide sequence: TGCGCCAGCAGCTCGAATTCGGGGGTTAGGACCGGGGAGCTGTTTTTT.

Only one count was recorded for this clone. The rearrangement links TRBV27 to TRBJ2-1; the D is unclear. Germline CDR1 reads MNHEY; CDR2 reads SMNVEV (reference sequence). This CDR3 region has 17 residues. V was shortened by 2 bases and J by 0 bases, with 14 bases between the two germline ends. CDR3 residues: CASSLRSARSSYNEQFF. CDR3 coding DNA: TGTGCCAGCAGTTTAAGGTCCGCTAGGAGCTCCTACAATGAGCAGTTCTTC.